The clone carrying this T cell receptor (beta chain) was picked up many times. No antigen is known for it. The data were taken from a study of regulatory T cells in long-lasting Graves disease. Points from the study as a whole: Favored gene segments in persistent disease were TRBV28, TRBJ1-2 and TRBJ2-5. The persistent group shared fewer than 3,500 public clonotypes, more than the 966 shared by new patients. Analyses excluded thyroid tissue, covering peripheral blood alone.

The V gene end was trimmed by 6 bases and the J gene end by 4 bases; junction bases not matched to a gene: 4. The CDR3 sequence is 15 residues long. The V gene's germline CDR1 is MNHNS and CDR2 SASEGT. Arm-PCR of CDR3 regions and iRepertoire HTBI primers were the basis on which TCR beta libraries were built. TCRdb recomputed calls from the multiplex PCR reads with MiXCR, one row per CDR3 protein. Of a few hundred thousand distinct CDR3 sequences in the sample, roughly a quarter were seen once. The time point was: persistent/refractory GD, antithyroid drugs over 5 years with positive TRAb. The TCR library used RNA extracted from PBMCs. Patients met American Thyroid Association criteria for Graves' disease.

The sample here was peripheral blood mononuclear cells (PBMCs), taken when the disease was refractory, from a patient treated with antithyroid drugs. The TCR sequence derives from a female donor with Graves disease. The chain links TRBV6-1 to TRBJ2-5; TRBD2 aligns across 14 bases. CDR3: CASRGLAGAAETQYF. In nucleotides, the CDR3 is TGTGCCAGCAGGGGACTAGCGGGAGCGGCAGAGACCCAGTACTTC.